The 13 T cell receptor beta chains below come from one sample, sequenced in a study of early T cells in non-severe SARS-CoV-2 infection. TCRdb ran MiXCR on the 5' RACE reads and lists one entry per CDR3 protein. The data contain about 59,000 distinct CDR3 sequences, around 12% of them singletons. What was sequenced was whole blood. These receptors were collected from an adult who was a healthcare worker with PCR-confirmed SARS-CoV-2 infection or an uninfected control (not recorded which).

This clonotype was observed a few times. Here the CDR3 reads CSARSDPNQPQHF. The CDR3 bases are TGCAGTGCTAGAAGCGATCCCAATCAGCCCCAGCATTTT. The rearrangement links TRBV20-1 to TRBJ1-5, with no clear D. The CDR3 contains 13 residues. The V and J ends lost 2 bases and 3 bases respectively, with 8 bases between them. Per the germline V gene, CDR1 is DFQATT and CDR2 is SNEGSKA (reference sequence).

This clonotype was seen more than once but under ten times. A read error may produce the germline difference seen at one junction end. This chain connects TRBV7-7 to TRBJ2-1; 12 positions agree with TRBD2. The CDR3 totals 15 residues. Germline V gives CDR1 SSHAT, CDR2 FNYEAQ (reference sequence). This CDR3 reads CASSLGLAGRNEQFF. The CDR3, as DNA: TGTGCTAGCAGCTTAGGACTAGCGGGGAGAAATGAGCAGTTCTTC.

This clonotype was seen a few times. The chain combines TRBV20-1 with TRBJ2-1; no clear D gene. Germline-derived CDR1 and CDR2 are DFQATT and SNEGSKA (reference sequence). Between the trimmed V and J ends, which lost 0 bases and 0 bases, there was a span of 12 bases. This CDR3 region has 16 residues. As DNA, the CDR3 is TGCAGTGCTAGAGATTTGACGGGTAGCTCCTACAATGAGCAGTTCTTC. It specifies CSARDLTGSSYNEQFF.

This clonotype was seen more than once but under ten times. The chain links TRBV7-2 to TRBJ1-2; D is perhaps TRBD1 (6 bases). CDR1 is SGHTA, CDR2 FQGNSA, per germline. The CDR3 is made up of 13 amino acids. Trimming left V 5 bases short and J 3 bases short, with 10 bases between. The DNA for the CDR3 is TGTGCCAGCAGCGGCAGGGGCGACTATGGCTACACCTTC. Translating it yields CASSGRGDYGYTF. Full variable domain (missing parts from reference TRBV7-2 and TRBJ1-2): GAGVSQSPSNKVTEKGKDVELRCDPISGHTALYWYRQSLGQGLEFLIYFQGNSAPDKSGLPSDRFSAERTGGSVSTLTIQRTQQEDSAVYLCASSGRGDYGYTFGSGTRLTVV.

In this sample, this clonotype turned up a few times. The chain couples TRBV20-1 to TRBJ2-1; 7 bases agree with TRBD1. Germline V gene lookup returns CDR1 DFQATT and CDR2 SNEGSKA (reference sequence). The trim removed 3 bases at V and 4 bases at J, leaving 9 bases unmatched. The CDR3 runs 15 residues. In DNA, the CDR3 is TGCAGTGCTAGGCACCGGGACAGTTATTACAATGAGCAGTTCTTC. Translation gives CSARHRDSYYNEQFF.

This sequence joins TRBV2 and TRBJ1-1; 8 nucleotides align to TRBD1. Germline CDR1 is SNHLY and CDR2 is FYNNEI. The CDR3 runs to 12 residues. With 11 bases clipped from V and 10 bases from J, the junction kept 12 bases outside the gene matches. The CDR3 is CACYSGGGRAFF. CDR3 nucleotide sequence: TGTGCCTGCTATTCAGGGGGCGGGAGAGCTTTCTTT.

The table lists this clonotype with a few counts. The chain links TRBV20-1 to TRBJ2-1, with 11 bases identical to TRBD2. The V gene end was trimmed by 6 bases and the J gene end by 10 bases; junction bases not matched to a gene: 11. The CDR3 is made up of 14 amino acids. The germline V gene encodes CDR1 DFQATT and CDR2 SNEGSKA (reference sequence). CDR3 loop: CSAPLAGVRLEQFF. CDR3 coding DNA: TGCAGTGCACCACTAGCGGGGGTGCGTCTGGAGCAGTTCTTC.

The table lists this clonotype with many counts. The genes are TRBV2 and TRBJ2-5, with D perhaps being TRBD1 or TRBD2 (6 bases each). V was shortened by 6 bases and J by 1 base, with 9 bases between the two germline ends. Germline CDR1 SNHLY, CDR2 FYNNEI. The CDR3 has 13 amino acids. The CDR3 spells CASRRDTQETQYF. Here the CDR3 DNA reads TGTGCCAGCAGGCGGGACACCCAAGAGACCCAGTACTTC.

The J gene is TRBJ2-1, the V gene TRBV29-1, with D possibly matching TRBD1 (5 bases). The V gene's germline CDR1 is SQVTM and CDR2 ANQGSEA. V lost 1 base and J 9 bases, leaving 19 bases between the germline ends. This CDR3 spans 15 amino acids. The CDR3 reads CSVEGGRPFQGEQFF. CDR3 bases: TGCAGCGTTGAAGGGGGCAGACCTTTCCAGGGTGAGCAGTTCTTC.

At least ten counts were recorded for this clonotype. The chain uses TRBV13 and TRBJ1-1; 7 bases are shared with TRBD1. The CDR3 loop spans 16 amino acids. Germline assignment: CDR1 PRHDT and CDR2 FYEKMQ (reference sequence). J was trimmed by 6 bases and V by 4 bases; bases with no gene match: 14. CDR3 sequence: CASSSDRATGGSEAFF. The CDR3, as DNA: TGTGCCAGCAGCTCTGACAGGGCCACGGGGGGCTCTGAAGCTTTCTTT.

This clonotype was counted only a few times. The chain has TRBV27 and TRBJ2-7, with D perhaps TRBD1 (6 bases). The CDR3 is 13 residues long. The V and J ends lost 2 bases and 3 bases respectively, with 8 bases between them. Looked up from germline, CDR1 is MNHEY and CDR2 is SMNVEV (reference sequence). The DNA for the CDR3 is TGTGCCAGCAGTTTACGGACAGACTACGAGCAGTACTTC. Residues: CASSLRTDYEQYF.

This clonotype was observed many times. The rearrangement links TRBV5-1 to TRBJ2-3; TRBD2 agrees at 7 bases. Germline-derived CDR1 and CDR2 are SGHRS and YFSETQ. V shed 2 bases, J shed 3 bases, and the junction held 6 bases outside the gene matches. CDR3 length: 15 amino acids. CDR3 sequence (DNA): TGCGCCAGCAGCTTTCGAGGGAGGGCGACAGATACGCAGTATTTT. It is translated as CASSFRGRATDTQYF.

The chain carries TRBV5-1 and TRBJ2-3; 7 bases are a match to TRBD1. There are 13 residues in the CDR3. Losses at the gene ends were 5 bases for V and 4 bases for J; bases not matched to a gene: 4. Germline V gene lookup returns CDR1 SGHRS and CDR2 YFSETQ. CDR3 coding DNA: TGCGCCAGCAGTGACAGGGCCCCAGATACGCAGTATTTT. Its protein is CASSDRAPDTQYF.